The entry that follows covers one T cell receptor (beta chain) sequence. This sample is drawn from a study of T-cell memory formation after mild COVID-19. The CDR3 is 16 amino acids. The germline CDR1 and CDR2 sequences are SGHRS and YFSETQ. The trim removed 0 bases at V and 1 base at J, leaving 5 bases unmatched. TCRdb itself ran the 5' RACE reads through MiXCR, one entry per CDR3 protein. The table has 270,000 or so distinct CDR3 sequences, approximately 15% seen once. The source is a man younger than 35 who had mild COVID-19 (a few samples of this study predate the infection). Cell type and time point are not known. The rearrangement links TRBV5-1 to TRBJ2-3, with 7 positions matching TRBD2. Sequenced: PBMCs or a T cell subset sorted from them (not recorded which). CDR3 DNA: TGCGCCAGCAGCTTGGGGCACAGCGGGGGCACAGATACGCAGTATTTT. It encodes CASSLGHSGGTDTQYF.